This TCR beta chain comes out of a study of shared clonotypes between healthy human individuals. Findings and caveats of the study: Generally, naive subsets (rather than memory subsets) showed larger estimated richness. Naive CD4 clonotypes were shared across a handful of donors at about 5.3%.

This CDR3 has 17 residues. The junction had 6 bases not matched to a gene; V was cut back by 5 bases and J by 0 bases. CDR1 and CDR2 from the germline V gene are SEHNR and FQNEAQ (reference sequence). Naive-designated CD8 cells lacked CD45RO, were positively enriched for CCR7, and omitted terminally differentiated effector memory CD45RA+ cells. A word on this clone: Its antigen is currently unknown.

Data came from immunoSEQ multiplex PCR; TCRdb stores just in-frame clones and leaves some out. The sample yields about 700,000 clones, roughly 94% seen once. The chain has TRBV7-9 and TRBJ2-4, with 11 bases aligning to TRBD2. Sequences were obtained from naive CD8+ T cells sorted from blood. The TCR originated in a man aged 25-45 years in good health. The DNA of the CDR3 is TGTGCCAGCAGCCTCGGGACTAGCGGTTTAGCCAAAAACATTCAGTACTTC. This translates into CASSLGTSGLAKNIQYF.